This TCR beta chain derives from a study of control samples from healthy donors and cancer patients. Profiled with immunoSEQ multiplex PCR; TCRdb holds only in-frame clones, not every one. The sample lists around 130,000 clones; 80% to 95% were seen once. Germline V gives CDR1 SGHDN, CDR2 FVKESK. This CDR3 spans 13 amino acids. With 2 bases removed from V and 4 bases from J, the gap between germline ends came to 6 bases. In the case of this clone: Other DNA sequences from this sample encode an identical CDR3 as well.

Sequencing was performed on blood. J is TRBJ1-5 and V is TRBV14; D unresolved. The clonotype was recovered from a man in his late teens or twenties in good health. The CDR3 here is CASSQQDNQPQHF. CDR3 DNA: TGTGCCAGCAGCCAACAGGATAATCAGCCCCAGCATTTT.